This TCR beta chain was captured by sequencing in a study of CD4 T cells in relation to SARS-CoV-2 and coronaviruses. Study information: Crossreactive spike epitopes shared across donors were mapped to their HLA restriction. Study observations and caveats: In roughly 60% of donors, memory CD4+ clonotypes crossrecognized SARS-CoV-2 and at least one common cold coronavirus spike. Monoreactive clones expanded significantly more to SARS-CoV-2 than crossreactive clones did.

Regarding this clone: Its specificity is unknown.

Naive and memory CD4+ T cell DNA was deep-sequenced without culture. Repertoires were generated with immunoSEQ multiplex PCR, while TCRdb's copy carries only in-frame clones and drops some. The sample carries more than 55,000 clones, just over 85% recorded once. CDR3 size: 15 residues. The V end was cut by 3 bases, the J end by 5 bases, with 13 bases between. Germline CDR1 and CDR2: KGHDR and SFDVKD. Before the COVID-19 pandemic, during about 2011-2019, CD4+ T cells were taken from unexposed donors. This TCR came from a human donor in good health. Sequences were obtained from memory CD4+ T cells from PBMCs. The chain carries TRBV24-1 and TRBJ2-1, with a tentative D call TRBD2 (6 bases). The CDR3 DNA sequence: TGTGCCACCAGTGATGAACGGGAGAGAAACAATGAGCAGTTCTTC. Residues: CATSDERERNNEQFF.